This T cell receptor beta chain appears in the sequencing data of a study of T cell repertoires in cytomegalovirus infection. The overall study: It can be stated that public TCR beta signatures indicated CMV infection as well as a matching HLA type.

V lost 5 bases and J lost 3, with 13 bases in between. The length of the CDR3 is 14 residues. Germline CDR1 is SEHNR and CDR2 is FQNEAQ (reference sequence). TCRdb reprocessed the reads via MiXCR and lists one record per CDR3 protein. The sample lists more than 650,000 distinct CDR3 sequences, 35% seen once, with roughly 2.9% in the top ten. With regard to this clonotype: Its antigen is not known.

Study-wide results and limits: In two of eight donors, the top clonotype was HLA-C-restricted CMV-specific. Individuals carrying CMV plus the relevant HLA were identified by cumulative frequency of public TCR beta families.

The chain couples TRBV7-9 to TRBJ1-1; D possibly corresponds to TRBD1 (6 bases). The clonotype comes from a human donor in good health (CMV status not recorded). Some clones in this sample may be carry-over from other donors' samples. The source material was PBMCs. The CDR3 DNA follows: TGTGCCAGCAGCCACAGGGCTAGGGACACTGAAGCTTTCTTT. This codes for CASSHRARDTEAFF.